This passage covers 19 T cell receptor beta chains from one sample sequenced in a study of vaccination and CD4 T cells after COVID-19. The Oncomine TCR Beta short-read assay was what sequenced the DNA obtained from cultured CD4+ T cells. One entry per CDR3 protein results from TCRdb running MiXCR on the PCR reads. The top ten clones hold around 20% of a sample with approximately 13,000 distinct CDR3 sequences, 25% to 30% of them seen once. Treatment reported: approximately 11-day PBMC culture with coronavirus spike peptide pools or control peptides (ViraFEST assay). These receptors' targets are unknown. The sample consisted of CD4+ T cells from blood, cultured in vitro, taken before SARS-CoV-2 vaccination. All receptors come from a human donor who received a COVID-19 vaccine.

The V and J genes are TRBV19 and TRBJ1-5, with D possibly matching TRBD1 (6 bases). The V and J ends lost 1 base and 2 bases respectively, with 12 bases between them. There are 16 residues in the CDR3. Per germline, CDR1 LNHDA and CDR2 SQIVND (reference sequence). The CDR3 DNA sequence: TGTGCCAGTAGTATAGGGGGGCCCGGAGGCAATCAGCCCCAGCATTTT. It is translated as CASSIGGPGGNQPQHF.

This chain links TRBV5-1 with TRBJ1-3; 10 bases are a match to TRBD1. V lost 3 bases and J lost 2; bases outside the gene matches: 5. From germline, CDR1 is SGHRS and CDR2 YFSETQ. There are 16 residues in the CDR3. CDR3 in amino acids: CASSSGTGDTGNTIYF. The CDR3 coding sequence is TGCGCCAGCAGCTCCGGGACAGGGGACACTGGAAACACCATATATTTT.

The rearrangement joins TRBV27 to TRBJ1-2; D is possibly TRBD1 (5 bases). The V end was cut by 3 bases, the J end by 8 bases, with 13 bases between. This CDR3 comprises 13 residues. Germline CDR1 and CDR2: MNHEY and SMNVEV (reference sequence). The CDR3 sequence is CASSFSGRGGYTF. CDR3 coding DNA: TGTGCCAGCAGTTTTTCAGGGCGTGGAGGCTACACCTTC.

This clonotype was detected only a few times. The rearrangement uses TRBV7-6 and TRBJ1-4; 8 bases agree with TRBD1. This CDR3 has 14 amino acids. V shed 5 bases, J shed 12 bases, and the junction held 11 bases outside the gene matches. The germline gives CDR1 SGHVS, CDR2 FNYEAQ. The CDR3 loop reads CASSRDRTGWELFF. DNA for the CDR3: TGTGCCAGCAGCCGTGACCGGACAGGGTGGGAACTGTTTTTT.

The rearrangement links TRBV25-1 to TRBJ2-3, with D perhaps TRBD1 or TRBD2 (6 bases each). V shed 5 bases and J shed 2 bases, with 14 bases lying between them. CDR1 and CDR2 (germline): MGHDK, SYGVNS. The CDR3 runs 15 residues. CDR3 sequence: CASSRGGGITDTQYF. The CDR3, as DNA: TGTGCCAGCAGTCGAGGAGGGGGGATCACAGATACGCAGTATTTT.

This clonotype was detected a few times. The chain joins TRBV24-1 to TRBJ2-2; unclear D gene. CDR1 is KGHDR, CDR2 SFDVKD, per germline. The V gene lost 4 bases and the J gene lost 2 bases, with 7 bases spanning the gap. The CDR3 sequence is 14 residues long. In nucleotides, the CDR3 is TGTGCCACCAGTGACGGCAGCAACACCGGGGAGCTGTTTTTT. Amino acids: CATSDGSNTGELFF.

This sequence joins TRBV10-1 and TRBJ2-7; 9 nucleotides agree with TRBD1. This CDR3 is built from 19 residues. CDR1 is WNHNN, CDR2 SYGVQD, per germline (reference sequence). Trimming took 4 bases from V and 3 from J; bases not matched to a gene: 19. The CDR3 reads CASSGQGVIGYWACYEQYF. DNA for the CDR3: TGCGCCAGCAGTGGACAGGGGGTAATTGGGTACTGGGCTTGCTACGAGCAGTACTTC.

A few counts support this clonotype. The chain recombines TRBV18 with TRBJ1-1, with a weak D call TRBD1 (6 bases). The germline CDR1 and CDR2 sequences are KGHSH and LQKENI. With 2 bases removed from V and 0 bases from J, the gap between germline ends came to 16 bases. The CDR3 covers 17 residues. The CDR3 region is CASSPSNRAEVNTEAFF. For the CDR3, the DNA is TGTGCCAGCTCACCAAGCAACAGGGCCGAGGTGAACACTGAAGCTTTCTTT.

This clonotype appeared a few times. The V and J genes are TRBV10-3 and TRBJ2-3, with D tentatively TRBD2 (5 bases). Germline V lookup: CDR1 ENHRY, CDR2 SYGVKD. CDR3 size: 15 residues. V was pared by 4 bases and J by 0 bases, with 11 bases between. As DNA, the CDR3 is TGTGCCATCAGTGGGACTGAAAGGAGCACAGATACGCAGTATTTT. Protein: CAISGTERSTDTQYF.

V and J are TRBV20-1 and TRBJ2-3, with 15 bases identical to TRBD2. This CDR3 contains 16 residues. J lost 6 bases, V lost 3 bases, and 7 bases had no gene match. Germline V gene data show CDR1 as DFQATT and CDR2 as SNEGSKA (reference sequence). The chain's CDR3 is CSASRGTSGGTDTQYF. The CDR3 DNA sequence: TGCAGTGCTAGCCGAGGGACTAGCGGGGGGACCGATACGCAGTATTTT.

The chain carries TRBV27 and TRBJ2-6; TRBD2 might be the D (5 bases). The V gene's germline CDR1 is MNHEY and CDR2 SMNVEV (reference sequence). The germline V and J ends were trimmed by 5 bases and 0 bases, with 11 bases remaining between them. This CDR3 spans 16 amino acids. The CDR3 loop is CASSPLRGSGANVLTF. CDR3 sequence (DNA): TGTGCCAGCAGTCCCCTCCGGGGCTCTGGGGCCAACGTCCTGACTTTC.

The chain recombines TRBV11-2 with TRBJ2-7; the D gene could be TRBD1 or TRBD2 (6 bases each). The CDR3 is made up of 15 amino acids. The germline gives CDR1 SGHAT, CDR2 FQNNGV. V was trimmed by 4 bases and J by 0 bases, leaving 13 bases between them. The CDR3 DNA reads TGTGCCAGCAGCTATGGGGGGCACTACTCCTACGAGCAGTACTTC. It translates to CASSYGGHYSYEQYF.

The V gene is TRBV7-9, the J gene TRBJ1-1; TRBD1 matches 7 bases. Germline V gives CDR1 SEHNR, CDR2 FQNEAQ (reference sequence). The CDR3 extends over 16 amino acids. Trimming cost V 5 bases and J 2 bases; bases outside gene matches: 11. The CDR3 is CASSPPRTGENTEAFF. The CDR3 bases are TGTGCCAGCAGCCCCCCCCGGACAGGCGAAAACACTGAAGCTTTCTTT.

The chain couples TRBV2 to TRBJ1-4; D unclear. The germline gives CDR1 SNHLY, CDR2 FYNNEI. The CDR3 is 14 amino acids. The ends were cut back, 1 base at V and 5 bases at J, with 8 bases in the middle. The CDR3 nucleotides read TGTGCCAGCAGTGAAGGGGCGCGAAATGAAAAACTGTTTTTT. It encodes CASSEGARNEKLFF.

The chain uses TRBV2 and TRBJ1-5; TRBD1 aligns across 9 bases. The CDR3 spans 13 residues. CDR1 is SNHLY, CDR2 FYNNEI, per germline. The V gene end was trimmed by 4 bases and the J gene end by 6 bases; junction bases not matched to a gene: 1. The CDR3 is CASSGDRVQPQHF. The CDR3 coding sequence is TGTGCCAGCAGTGGGGACAGGGTTCAGCCCCAGCATTTT.

The chain employs TRBV7-8 and TRBJ2-4, with TRBD1 matching 7 bases. Germline V CDR1 and CDR2: SGHVS, FQNEAQ. The CDR3 is made up of 13 amino acids. J lost 5 bases, V lost 5 bases, and 3 bases had no gene match. CDR3 nucleotides: TGTGCCAGCAGCATAACAGGGGAAAACATTCAGTACTTC. Its protein is CASSITGENIQYF.

The chain recombines TRBV7-9 with TRBJ1-3, with a possible D match to TRBD1 (5 bases). Trimming removed 3 bases from V and 0 bases from J, with 9 bases in between. The CDR3 length is 15 residues. In germline, CDR1 is SEHNR, CDR2 FQNEAQ (reference sequence). Written as DNA, the CDR3 is TGTGCCAGCAGCTTGCCCCAGGGCTCTGGAAACACCATATATTTT. This sequence encodes CASSLPQGSGNTIYF.

The chain uses TRBV7-9 and TRBJ2-5; maybe TRBD2 (5 bases). Trimming took 3 bases from V and 5 from J, leaving 16 bases between them. This CDR3 contains 15 residues. In germline, CDR1 is SEHNR, CDR2 FQNEAQ (reference sequence). The CDR3 DNA reads TGTGCCAGCAGCTTCGCAGGCCCAACGGGGGAGACCCAGTACTTC. The encoded protein is CASSFAGPTGETQYF.

The V gene is TRBV3-1, the J gene TRBJ1-3; D gene uncertain. This CDR3 region has 14 residues. In germline, CDR1 is LGHDT, CDR2 YNNKEL (reference sequence). V lost 0 bases and J 9 bases, leaving 12 bases between the germline ends. The CDR3 nucleotides read TGTGCCAGCAGCCAAGATGGGTCTTACGGCACCATATATTTT. Translated: CASSQDGSYGTIYF.